The next 4 T cell receptor beta chains were all read from a single sample in a study of blood T cell repertoires in COVID-19. Profiling relied on immunoSEQ multiplex PCR, and the TCRdb table lists in-frame clones only, not all of them. The sample lists approximately 300,000 clones, around 90% occurring once. The sequenced sample was peripheral blood. The receptors stem from a woman aged 35 to 49 with COVID-19, enrolled during active disease.

The genes are TRBV6-5 and TRBJ2-1, with 7 positions matching TRBD1. Germline V gives CDR1 MNHEY, CDR2 SVGAGI. After removal of 4 bases from V and 5 bases from J, the junction contained 11 bases not matched to a gene. This CDR3 region has 16 residues. CDR3 bases: TGTGCCAGCAGTTCTAATAGGGGGCGGTTCAACAATGAGCAGTTCTTC. Translating it yields CASSSNRGRFNNEQFF.

CDR3 amino acids: CAISVPGGNTEAFF. The CDR3 coding sequence is TGTGCCATCAGTGTCCCCGGAGGGAACACTGAAGCTTTCTTT. The gene calls are TRBV10-3 and TRBJ1-1, with D unclear. The CDR3 is 14 residues long. The ends were cut back, 4 bases at V and 1 base at J, with 10 bases in the middle. The germline CDR1 and CDR2 sequences are ENHRY and SYGVKD.

The rearrangement uses TRBV10-3 and TRBJ2-1; D is unresolved. The CDR3 is made up of 16 amino acids. CDR1 is ENHRY, CDR2 SYGVKD, per germline. Trimming removed 0 bases from V and 2 bases from J, with 11 bases in between. The CDR3 protein is CAISESNQRTYNEQFF. The CDR3 region has the DNA TGTGCCATCAGTGAGTCGAACCAGCGTACCTACAATGAGCAGTTCTTC.

The chain links TRBV2 to TRBJ1-4; no clear D gene. CDR3 length equals 11 residues. Germline V gene data show CDR1 as SNHLY and CDR2 as FYNNEI. With 6 bases removed from V and 12 bases from J, the gap between germline ends came to 11 bases. The CDR3 nucleotides read TGTGCCAGCAGGTACGGGTCTCAACTGTTTTTT. Translation gives CASRYGSQLFF.